This TCR beta chain is from a study of blood T cell repertoires in COVID-19. Study context: Samples representing acute and convalescent COVID-19 were sourced from the United States, Italy and Spain. PBMCs, B-cell-depleted T cells, or T cells were the source of the cDNA or gDNA that made up the material.

Trimming removed 3 bases from V and 2 bases from J, with 20 bases in between. The CDR3 is made up of 18 amino acids. Germline CDR1 SGHRS, CDR2 YFSETQ. Repertoires were generated with immunoSEQ multiplex PCR, while TCRdb's copy carries only in-frame clones and drops some. The profile shows over 200,000 clones, 80% to 85% of them singletons. Symptom resolution, clearance, or two negative PCRs marked donors in Cohort 3 as recovered. The J gene is TRBJ2-2, the V gene TRBV5-1; perhaps TRBD2 as D (5 bases). Input material: PBMCs or T cells enriched from blood (not recorded which). The sequence was obtained from a woman between 40 and 50 years old who had recovered from COVID-19. CDR3 nucleotide sequence: TGCGCCAGCAGCTCTGGGCCGGTCGGAGGTTTAAACACCGGGGAGCTGTTTTTT. Amino acids: CASSSGPVGGLNTGELFF.